This T cell receptor beta chain was sequenced in a study of cytomegalovirus exposure and HLA in healthy donors. General study points: When a later analysis compared HLA-associated TCR beta chains with equally common others, the HLA-associated chains turned out to be more clonally expanded and to have lower generation probabilities. HLA alleles showed associations with some 15,000 TCR beta sequences in a later analysis, at a 0.05 false discovery rate. The classifier, whose performance was assessed in both the original and validation cohorts, reportedly diagnosed cytomegalovirus status with high specificity and sensitivity.

Germline lookup yields CDR1 MRHNA and CDR2 SNTAGT. This CDR3 contains 16 residues. V dropped 5 bases and J dropped 2; count of bases not matched to a gene: 11. PCR amplification relied on 60 Vbeta primers (plus 13 Jbeta primers). Assay used: immunoSEQ multiplex PCR; TCRdb lists only in-frame clones, some missing. The table shows fewer than 200,000 clones, with 75% to 90% occurring only once. Everyone who donated was a healthy bone marrow donor. Details on this clone: Antigen specificity is unknown.

The TCR was taken from a boy aged 2 to 10 in good health and CMV-seronegative. The specimen was PBMCs. This chain connects TRBV6-4 to TRBJ2-7, with TRBD2 identical over 8 bases. The CDR3 nucleotides read TGTGCCAGCAGTACCCCCCGGGAGGGCTCACCCTACGAGCAGTACTTC. Translated: CASSTPREGSPYEQYF.